This TCR beta chain was sequenced in a study of blood T cell repertoires in COVID-19. Study at large: The origin of the acute and convalescent COVID-19 samples was the United States, Italy and Spain.

In the authors' workflow: From reference gene primer amplification, estimates of nucleated cell counts were derived. The assay was immunoSEQ multiplex PCR, and TCRdb's table has in-frame clones only and misses some. V, J and clone size reflect that table, while D and trimming were determined from the DNA. The repertoire holds roughly 200,000 clones, with 87% as singletons. Cohorts were determined from participant-reported clinical history. Germline lookup yields CDR1 SGHTS and CDR2 YDEGEE. The CDR3 loop spans 15 amino acids. V was clipped by 2 bases and J by 1 base; unmatched bases: 4. This sequence joins TRBV5-8 and TRBJ1-2; 8 positions agree with TRBD1. The sequencing input was PBMCs or T cells enriched from blood (not recorded which). The receptor's source is a man younger than 30 with acute COVID-19. The CDR3 nucleotides are TGTGCCAGCAGCTTAAGGACAGGGATTAACTATGGCTACACCTTC. It specifies CASSLRTGINYGYTF. Looking up the rest from reference TRBV5-8 and TRBJ1-2 gives the full variable domain: EAGVTQSPTHLIKTRGQQATLRCSPISGHTSVYWYQQALGLGLQFLLWYDEGEERNRGNFPPRFSGRQFPNYSSELNVNALELEDSALYLCASSLRTGINYGYTFGSGTRLTVV.